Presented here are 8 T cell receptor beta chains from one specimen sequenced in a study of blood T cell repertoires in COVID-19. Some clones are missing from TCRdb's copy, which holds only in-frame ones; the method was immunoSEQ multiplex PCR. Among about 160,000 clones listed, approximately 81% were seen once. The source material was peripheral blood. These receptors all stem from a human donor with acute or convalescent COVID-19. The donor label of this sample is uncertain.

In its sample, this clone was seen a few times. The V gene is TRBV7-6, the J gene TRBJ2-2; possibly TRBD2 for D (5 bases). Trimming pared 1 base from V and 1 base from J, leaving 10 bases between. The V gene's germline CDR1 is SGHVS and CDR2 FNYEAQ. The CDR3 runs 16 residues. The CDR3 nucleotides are TGTGCCAGCAGCTTAGGGTTAGCGATGAACACCGGGGAGCTGTTTTTT. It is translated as CASSLGLAMNTGELFF.

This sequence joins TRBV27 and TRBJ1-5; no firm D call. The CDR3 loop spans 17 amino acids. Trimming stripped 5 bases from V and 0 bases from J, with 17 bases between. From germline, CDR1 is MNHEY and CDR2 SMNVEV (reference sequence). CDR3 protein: CASSPKSQTYSNQPQHF. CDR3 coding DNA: TGTGCCAGCAGTCCAAAAAGCCAGACTTATAGCAATCAGCCCCAGCATTTT.

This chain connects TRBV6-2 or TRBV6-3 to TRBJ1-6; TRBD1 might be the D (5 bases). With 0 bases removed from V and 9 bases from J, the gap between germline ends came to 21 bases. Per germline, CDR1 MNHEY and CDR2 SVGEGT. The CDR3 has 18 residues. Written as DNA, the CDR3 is TGTGCCAGCAGTTACTCGATATTTGGAGGGGCCGGACCTTCACCCCTCCACTTT. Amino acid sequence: CASSYSIFGGAGPSPLHF.

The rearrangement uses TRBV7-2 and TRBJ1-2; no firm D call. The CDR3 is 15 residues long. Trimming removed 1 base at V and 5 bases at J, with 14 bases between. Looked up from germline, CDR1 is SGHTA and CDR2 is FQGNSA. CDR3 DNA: TGTGCCAGCAGCTTAGTTGCAAGGCCGGAGTATGGCTACACCTTC. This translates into CASSLVARPEYGYTF.

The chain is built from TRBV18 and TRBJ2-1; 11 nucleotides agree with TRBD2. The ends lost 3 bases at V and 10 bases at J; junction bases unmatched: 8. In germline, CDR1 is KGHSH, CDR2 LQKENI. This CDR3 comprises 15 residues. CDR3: CASSPGLAVSVEQFF. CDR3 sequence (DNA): TGTGCCAGCTCACCGGGACTAGCGGTGTCCGTGGAGCAGTTCTTC.

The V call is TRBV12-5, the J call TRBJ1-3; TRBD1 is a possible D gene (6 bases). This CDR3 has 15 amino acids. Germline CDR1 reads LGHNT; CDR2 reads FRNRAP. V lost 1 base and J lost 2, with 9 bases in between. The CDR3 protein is CASGLGDIPGNTIYF. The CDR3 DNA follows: TGTGCTAGTGGTTTGGGGGACATCCCTGGAAACACCATATATTTT.

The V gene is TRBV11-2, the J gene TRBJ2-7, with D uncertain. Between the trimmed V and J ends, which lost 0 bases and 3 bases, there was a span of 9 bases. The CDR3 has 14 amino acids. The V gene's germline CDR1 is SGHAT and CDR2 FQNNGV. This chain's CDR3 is CASSLELTNYEQYF. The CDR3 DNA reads TGTGCCAGCAGCTTAGAACTAACCAACTACGAGCAGTACTTC.

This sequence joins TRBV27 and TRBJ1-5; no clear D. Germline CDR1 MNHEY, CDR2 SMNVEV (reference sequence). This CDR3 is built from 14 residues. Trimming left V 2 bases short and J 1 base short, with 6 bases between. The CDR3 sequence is CASSLVSSNQPQHF. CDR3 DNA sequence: TGTGCCAGCAGTTTAGTAAGCAGCAATCAGCCCCAGCATTTT.